The 24 T cell receptor beta chains given below trace back to one sample, sequenced in a study of blood T cells in healthy people across ages (dated by TCRdb to between 2014 and 2017). The library was prepared using 5' RACE. The sequencer listed for this sample is Illumina HiSeq 2500. A second PCR of 7 to 11 cycles was performed with a sample-barcoded 5' primer and a J-beta primer mix. TCRdb reprocessing: public reads trimmed at Q25 with fastp, clones called with MiXCR, in-frame beta chains kept. Rows matching on CDR3 protein sequence are summarized as one entry with the most common DNA and genes. The sample table contains 590,000 or so distinct CDR3 sequences; only one count was recorded for less than 35% of them. The ten largest clones represent approximately 14% of the sample. Sequenced sample: blood. All receptors derive from a woman older than 75 in good health.

This clonotype was observed a handful of times. V is TRBV9 and J is TRBJ2-1, with unresolved D. Near its end, the DNA agrees better with TRBJ2-7, so the J call may be wrong. CDR3 length: 16 amino acids. Germline V CDR1 and CDR2: SGDLS, YYNGEE. CDR3 sequence: CASSGTTRSSYNEQYF. For the CDR3, the DNA is TGTGCCAGCAGCGGAACCACCCGGAGCTCCTACAATGAGCAGTACTTC.

The chain employs TRBV24-1 and TRBJ2-7, with D possibly being TRBD2 (5 bases). With 4 bases removed from V and 6 bases from J, the gap between germline ends came to 15 bases. Germline V gene lookup returns CDR1 KGHDR and CDR2 SFDVKD. The CDR3 loop spans 14 amino acids. The CDR3 region has the DNA TGTGCCACCAGTGACATAGCCCCCCGGGGCGAGCAGTACTTC. As protein: CATSDIAPRGEQYF.

This clonotype was observed a handful of times. CDR3: CATSRDRVPQHF. As DNA, the CDR3 is TGTGCCACCAGCAGAGATCGGGTGCCCCAGCATTTT. V gene TRBV15 combines with J gene TRBJ1-5; D remains unclear. Per the germline V gene, CDR1 is LNHNV and CDR2 is YYDKDF (reference sequence). The germline V and J ends were trimmed by 0 bases and 9 bases, with 6 bases remaining between them. The CDR3 is 12 residues long.

This clonotype has at least ten counts. The CDR3 region has the DNA TGTGCCAGCAGTCCTCCGGGCTCAGGGAATGAAAAACTGTTTTTT. The encoded protein is CASSPPGSGNEKLFF. The rearrangement uses TRBV25-1 and TRBJ1-4; tentatively, D is TRBD1 (5 bases). Germline loops: CDR1 MGHDK, CDR2 SYGVNS. V was cut by 5 bases and J by 5 bases, with 15 bases left in between. The length of the CDR3 is 15 residues.

This clonotype was counted many times. The chain links TRBV25-1 to TRBJ2-5; D uncertain. V shed 7 bases and J shed 5 bases, with 8 bases lying between them. CDR3 length equals 11 residues. Germline loops: CDR1 MGHDK, CDR2 SYGVNS. The CDR3 sequence: CASTLGETQYF. The DNA of the CDR3 is TGTGCCAGCACCTTGGGGGAGACCCAGTACTTC.

At least ten counts were recorded for this clonotype. The chain links TRBV7-9 to TRBJ1-5, with D uncertain. This CDR3 region has 13 residues. With 3 bases removed from V and 3 bases from J, the gap between germline ends came to 6 bases. CDR1 and CDR2 from the germline V gene are SEHNR and FQNEAQ (reference sequence). The CDR3 is CASSFDLNQPQHF. The CDR3 bases are TGTGCCAGCAGCTTCGACCTCAATCAGCCCCAGCATTTT.

In this sample, this clonotype turned up many times. The chain carries TRBV10-3 and TRBJ1-2; D may be TRBD1 (6 bases). Trimming cost V 7 bases and J 5 bases, with 23 bases left between them. Germline V gene lookup returns CDR1 ENHRY and CDR2 SYGVKD. The CDR3 length is 16 residues. DNA for the CDR3: TGTGCCATCACTAGACCGGACCTCAGGGGAACTTATGGCTACACCTTC. It is translated as CAITRPDLRGTYGYTF.

This clonotype was counted at least ten times. This chain connects TRBV30 to TRBJ2-7; tentatively, D is TRBD1 (6 bases). The CDR3 is 13 residues long. Trimming shortened V by 4 bases and J by 6 bases, and 16 bases separated the two germline ends. Germline V gene sequence: CDR1 GTSNPN, CDR2 SVGIG (reference sequence). CDR3 in amino acids: CAWNTGSRGEQYF. The CDR3 coding sequence is TGTGCCTGGAACACAGGGTCAAGAGGCGAGCAGTACTTC.

This clonotype has ten or more counts. The J gene is TRBJ2-7, the V gene TRBV4-1; D tentatively fits TRBD1 or TRBD2 (5 bases each). The germline V gene encodes CDR1 MGHRA and CDR2 YSYEKL. This CDR3 contains 15 residues. V lost 4 bases and J 2 bases, leaving 15 bases between the germline ends. Here the CDR3 reads CASSPRVGDTYEQYF. The CDR3 bases are TGCGCCAGCAGCCCCCGTGTGGGGGATACCTACGAGCAGTACTTC.

This clonotype was seen at least ten times. This chain uses TRBV5-1 with TRBJ1-2, with no clear D. Between the trimmed V and J ends, which lost 4 bases and 4 bases, there was a span of 11 bases. The CDR3 runs 13 residues. CDR1 is SGHRS and CDR2 is YFSETQ in the germline V gene. The CDR3 protein is CASSQEISYGYTF. Written as DNA, the CDR3 is TGCGCCAGCAGCCAAGAGATAAGCTATGGCTACACCTTC.

With regard to this clonotype: A read error may be the cause here, since a much bigger clone is one base away. The chain couples TRBV4-2 to TRBJ1-3, with D possibly being TRBD1 (5 bases). The germline CDR1 and CDR2 sequences are LGHNA and YNFKEQ. This CDR3 is built from 16 residues. The CDR3: CASSQDPGPSGNAIYF. The DNA for the CDR3 is TGTGCCAGCAGCCAAGACCCGGGACCCTCTGGAAACGCCATATATTTT.

A remark on this clonotype: A much larger clone lies a single base off, so this may be a read error. J is TRBJ1-1 and V is TRBV20-1; D is unresolved. Trimming took 0 bases from V and 5 from J, leaving 13 bases between them. The CDR3 consists of 14 residues. CDR1 and CDR2 (germline): DFQATT, SNEGSKA (reference sequence). The CDR3 region is CSAREANGMTEAFF. Written as DNA, the CDR3 is TGCAGTGCTAGAGAGGCCAACGGGATGACTGAAGCTTTCTTT.

This clonotype was seen a handful of times. This chain connects TRBV28 to TRBJ1-2; D is uncertain. Between the trimmed V and J ends, which lost 4 bases and 1 base, there was a span of 10 bases. This CDR3 is 14 amino acids long. Germline CDR1 MDHEN, CDR2 SYDVKM. The CDR3 here is CASSSLTFNYGYTF. The CDR3 region has the DNA TGTGCCAGCAGTTCCTTGACTTTTAACTATGGCTACACCTTC.

Only a few counts were recorded for this clonotype. The germline gene is not matched at one end of the junction; a read error may be the cause. This chain uses TRBV2 with TRBJ2-1; 16 bases line up with TRBD2. CDR3 size: 18 residues. Per germline, CDR1 SNHLY and CDR2 FYNNEI. This CDR3 is CTSSAPGTSGGAHNEQFF. In DNA form, the CDR3 reads TGTACCAGCAGTGCTCCCGGGACTAGCGGGGGGGCCCACAATGAGCAGTTCTTC.

As to this clonotype: One end of the junction fails to match germline, which may point to a read error. The chain uses TRBV20-1 and TRBJ2-1; D gene ambiguous. Looked up from germline, CDR1 is DFQATT and CDR2 is SNEGSKA (reference sequence). The CDR3 is made up of 13 amino acids. The CDR3 here is CNARRRINNEQFF. The CDR3 DNA follows: TGCAATGCTAGGAGAAGAATCAACAATGAGCAGTTCTTC.

This clonotype was seen ten or more times. The rearrangement uses TRBV29-1 and TRBJ2-3; D ambiguous. V lost 5 bases, J lost 1 base, and 10 bases lay in between. Germline V gene lookup returns CDR1 SQVTM and CDR2 ANQGSEA. The CDR3 loop spans 13 amino acids. In nucleotides, the CDR3 is TGCAGCGTTACAAGGCCCGGCACAGATACGCAGTATTTT. Its protein is CSVTRPGTDTQYF.

Notes on this clonotype: This sequence may be a read error, since a much larger clone differs from it by one base. The chain links TRBV27 to TRBJ2-7; D gene ambiguous. CDR1 and CDR2 (germline): MNHEY, SMNVEV (reference sequence). The CDR3 contains 13 residues. The ends were cut back, 6 bases at V and 7 bases at J, with 16 bases in the middle. In DNA form, the CDR3 reads TGTGCCAGCAGCCGATGGGTCTTCGGGGAGCAGTACTTC. This encodes CASSRWVFGEQYF.

This clonotype was picked up many times. The chain links TRBV25-1 to TRBJ1-1; TRBD1 agrees at 8 bases. Germline V gives CDR1 MGHDK, CDR2 SYGVNS. The J segment lost 4 bases and the V segment lost 6 bases, leaving 10 bases of the junction unmatched. The CDR3 has 15 amino acids. CDR3 in amino acids: CASRGRDRSLTEAFF. The CDR3, as DNA: TGTGCCAGCAGGGGCCGGGACAGGTCTCTCACTGAAGCTTTCTTT.

V usage is TRBV6-1 and J usage is TRBJ1-4, with 7 positions matching TRBD1. Germline CDR1 MNHNS, CDR2 SASEGT. The CDR3 is 15 residues long. J gave up 8 bases and V 6 bases, and 12 bases lay outside the gene matches. Here the CDR3 reads CASSPTGERGEKLFF. For the CDR3, the DNA is TGTGCCAGCAGCCCCACAGGGGAGCGAGGAGAAAAACTGTTTTTT.

The genes are TRBV7-2 and TRBJ2-1; 7 bases are a match to TRBD2. With V trimmed by 1 base and J by 0 bases, 3 bases remained unmatched. CDR3 size: 16 residues. The germline CDR1 and CDR2 sequences are SGHTA and FQGNSA. CDR3 DNA: TGTGCCAGCAGCTTAGAAGCGGGGAGCTCCTACAATGAGCAGTTCTTC. It translates to CASSLEAGSSYNEQFF.

The V call is TRBV2, the J call TRBJ1-2, with D unresolved. Germline CDR1 and CDR2: SNHLY and FYNNEI. Trimming cost V 6 bases and J 3 bases, with 14 bases left between them. This CDR3 contains 14 residues. The CDR3, as DNA: TGTGCCAGCAGCAGTGATGGTTGGGACTATGGCTACACCTTC. This encodes CASSSDGWDYGYTF.

The V gene is TRBV19, the J gene TRBJ1-1, with unresolved D. Trimming took off 3 bases at V and 3 bases at J, with 8 bases between the two ends. Germline V gene sequence: CDR1 LNHDA, CDR2 SQIVND (reference sequence). This CDR3 comprises 13 residues. CDR3 coding DNA: TGTGCCAGTAGTATCGAGACCTACACTGAAGCTTTCTTT. Translation gives CASSIETYTEAFF.

This clonotype was seen ten or more times. The chain has TRBV4-1 and TRBJ2-7; 7 nucleotides line up with TRBD1. The CDR3 is 14 residues long. Germline CDR1 and CDR2: MGHRA and YSYEKL. The V segment lost 4 bases and the J segment 2 bases; nucleotides outside the gene matches: 5. The CDR3 DNA sequence: TGCGCCAGCAGCCGACAGGGAGATACCTACGAGCAGTACTTC. It is translated as CASSRQGDTYEQYF.

This clonotype was observed a single time. The CDR3 loop reads CSAPTDNYGYTF. CDR3 DNA sequence: TGCAGTGCTCCCACGGACAACTATGGCTACACCTTC. The V call is TRBV20-1, the J call TRBJ1-2; D unresolved. CDR1 and CDR2 from the germline V gene are DFQATT and SNEGSKA (reference sequence). The length of the CDR3 is 12 residues. Trimming removed 5 bases at V and 2 bases at J, with 9 bases between.